This TCR beta chain was retrieved from a study of cytomegalovirus exposure and HLA in healthy donors. Study-wide background: In an early release, HLA-typed donors contributed 90 million or so unique TCR sequences.

13 Jbeta primers and 60 Vbeta primers were used for the PCR. As originally analysed: There were about 80 million unique TCR beta chains by a later count, and some 12 million of them were shared. TCRdb keeps only in-frame clones here, not all; method: immunoSEQ multiplex PCR. V and J calls and clone size are copied from that table; D and trimming were computed from the DNA. The sample lists around 100,000 clones, more than 65% seen once, with 10% in the top ten. Regarding this clone: Its antigen is unknown.

V dropped 0 bases and J dropped 2; count of bases not matched to a gene: 6. The germline V gene encodes CDR1 SGHRS and CDR2 YFSETQ. The CDR3 is made up of 16 amino acids. Study-wide results and caveats: The records held CMV serostatus as the only immune exposure information.

This chain joins TRBV5-1 and TRBJ2-7; 9 positions match TRBD2. This receptor was taken from a woman between 18 and 30 years old in good health and CMV-seropositive. Sequenced sample: PBMCs. CDR3 nucleotide sequence: TGCGCCAGCAGCTTGGGGAGACTAGCGGTAGCCTACGAGCAGTACTTC. Protein product: CASSLGRLAVAYEQYF.